This passage covers 30 T cell receptor beta chains from one sample sequenced in a study of blood T cell repertoires in COVID-19. TCRdb's copy holds only in-frame clones and misses some; the assay was immunoSEQ multiplex PCR. The table includes 250,000 to 400,000 clones, roughly 88% detected once. The specimen was peripheral blood. Source of these receptors: a woman aged 30 to 39 with COVID-19, enrolled during active disease.

This chain uses TRBV7-9 with TRBJ2-3, with 13 bases fitting TRBD2. Germline CDR1 is SEHNR and CDR2 is FQNEAQ (reference sequence). Trimming removed 5 bases from V and 6 bases from J; junction bases left unmatched: 8. This CDR3 region has 16 residues. DNA of the CDR3: TGTGCCAGCAGCCAACTAGCGGGGGGGCCAAGGGATACGCAGTATTTT. Its translation: CASSQLAGGPRDTQYF.

This chain links TRBV5-8 with TRBJ2-5, with 10 nucleotides matching TRBD2. Unmatched junction bases numbered 4, after V lost 4 bases and J lost 7 bases. CDR1 and CDR2 from the germline V gene are SGHTS and YDEGEE. The CDR3 covers 13 residues. CDR3 nucleotide sequence: TGTGCCAGCAGCCCGGAGCGGGGGGGGACCCAGTACTTC. It specifies CASSPERGGTQYF.

This clone was observed once. The chain recombines TRBV5-1 with TRBJ1-5, with D possibly being TRBD1 (5 bases). V was pared by 0 bases and J by 6 bases, with 7 bases between. CDR3 size: 13 residues. Germline CDR1 and CDR2: SGHRS and YFSETQ. DNA for the CDR3: TGCGCCAGCAGCTTGGACGGGGGTCAGCCCCAGCATTTT. It specifies CASSLDGGQPQHF.

The V and J genes are TRBV5-5 and TRBJ2-6, with a possible D match to TRBD2 (5 bases). This CDR3 region has 20 residues. Trimming removed 4 bases at V and 4 bases at J, with 27 bases between. Germline values: CDR1 SGHKS, CDR2 YYEKEE (reference sequence). The CDR3 sequence is CASSPASRQGSGFGANVLTF. The CDR3 nucleotides read TGTGCCAGCAGCCCCGCCTCTAGACAAGGCTCGGGGTTCGGGGCCAACGTCCTGACTTTC.

V gene TRBV6-5 combines with J gene TRBJ1-6, with D tentatively TRBD1 (6 bases). Germline V gene data show CDR1 as MNHEY and CDR2 as SVGAGI. The CDR3 is made up of 16 amino acids. Trimming left V 4 bases short and J 8 bases short, with 18 bases between. CDR3 in DNA: TGTGCCAGCAGTTTGGGGGCGACGGTTGGAGATTCACCCCTCCACTTT. Its protein product is CASSLGATVGDSPLHF.

This chain links TRBV19 with TRBJ1-5; 9 nucleotides align to TRBD1. The J segment lost 6 bases and the V segment lost 3 bases, leaving 9 bases of the junction unmatched. CDR1 is LNHDA and CDR2 is SQIVND in the germline V gene (reference sequence). The CDR3 totals 16 residues. The CDR3 spells CASSIRGTGYGQPQHF. In DNA form, the CDR3 reads TGTGCCAGTAGTATCAGAGGGACAGGGTACGGTCAGCCCCAGCATTTT.

The chain couples TRBV27 to TRBJ2-1; 9 nucleotides agree with TRBD2. This CDR3 has 16 residues. Germline V gene data show CDR1 as MNHEY and CDR2 as SMNVEV (reference sequence). The junction had 2 bases not matched to a gene; V was cut back by 0 bases and J by 2 bases. CDR3 loop: CASSLSAGGPYNEQFF. In nucleotides, the CDR3 is TGTGCCAGCAGTTTATCCGCGGGGGGGCCCTACAATGAGCAGTTCTTC.

This rearrangement joins TRBV9 to TRBJ1-4; D might be TRBD1 (5 bases). With 3 bases removed from V and 5 bases from J, the gap between germline ends came to 8 bases. Germline values: CDR1 SGDLS, CDR2 YYNGEE. The CDR3 runs 13 residues. The CDR3 DNA follows: TGTGCCAGCAGCGACAGGTTGAATGAAAAACTGTTTTTT. Translating it yields CASSDRLNEKLFF. The full variable domain, in which reference TRBV9 and TRBJ1-4 provide the parts outside the CDR3, is DSGVTQTPKHLITATGQRVTLRCSPRSGDLSVYWYQQSLDQGLQFLIQYYNGEERAKGNILERFSAQQFPDLHSELNLSSLELGDSALYFCASSDRLNEKLFFGSGTQLSVL.

The V and J genes are TRBV28 and TRBJ2-7, with 8 bases that match TRBD1. This CDR3 is built from 13 residues. Trimming removed 2 bases from V and 6 bases from J; junction bases left unmatched: 3. Germline V CDR1 and CDR2: MDHEN, SYDVKM. Here the CDR3 DNA reads TGTGCCAGCAGTTTAGGACAGGGATCCGAGCAGTACGTC. Its translation: CASSLGQGSEQYV.

The V and J genes are TRBV5-4 and TRBJ1-3; D not certain. CDR3 length: 13 residues. Deletions cut 0 bases from V and 3 bases from J, with 4 bases between. The germline CDR1 and CDR2 sequences are SGHNT and YYREEE (reference sequence). The CDR3 sequence: CASSLVSGNTIYF. CDR3 in DNA: TGTGCCAGCAGCTTGGTCAGTGGAAACACCATATATTTT.

The chain has TRBV19 and TRBJ1-4, with D perhaps TRBD1 (6 bases). Per the germline V gene, CDR1 is LNHDA and CDR2 is SQIVND (reference sequence). V lost 0 bases, J lost 8 bases, and 13 bases lay in between. The CDR3 runs to 15 residues. The CDR3 region is CASSIDSRGTEKLFF. The DNA of the CDR3 is TGTGCCAGTAGTATAGATTCGCGGGGGACAGAAAAACTGTTTTTT.

The chain couples TRBV19 to TRBJ1-2; tentative D call: TRBD1 (5 bases). The CDR3 has 14 residues. V shed 2 bases and J shed 4 bases, with 11 bases lying between them. Germline V gives CDR1 LNHDA, CDR2 SQIVND (reference sequence). The CDR3: CASSIPGGSYGYTF. The CDR3 coding sequence is TGTGCCAGTAGTATACCCGGGGGATCCTATGGCTACACCTTC.

The rearrangement uses TRBV18 and TRBJ2-1; 10 bases are a match to TRBD1. Germline lookup yields CDR1 KGHSH and CDR2 LQKENI. This CDR3 contains 16 residues. J gave up 5 bases and V 5 bases, and 9 bases lay outside the gene matches. This chain's CDR3 is CASSVDRGRLDNEQFF. CDR3 sequence (DNA): TGTGCCAGCTCAGTCGACAGGGGGCGATTAGACAATGAGCAGTTCTTC.

This chain uses TRBV3-1 (or the pseudogene TRBV3-2) with TRBJ2-1; 10 bases match TRBD1. The CDR3 is 16 amino acids. Germline CDR1 reads LGHDT; CDR2 reads YNNKEL (reference sequence). V shed 3 bases and J 2 bases; nucleotides not matched to a gene: 4. The CDR3 is CASSQPGTGAYNEQFF. The CDR3 DNA follows: TGTGCCAGCAGCCAGCCCGGGACAGGGGCCTACAATGAGCAGTTCTTC.

This sequence joins TRBV19 and TRBJ1-5; maybe TRBD1 (5 bases). There are 15 residues in the CDR3. Trimming took 2 bases from V and 6 from J, leaving 14 bases between them. The germline V gene encodes CDR1 LNHDA and CDR2 SQIVND (reference sequence). In DNA form, the CDR3 reads TGTGCCAGTAGTATATTTTCGGGGGTAGGTCAGCCCCAGCATTTT. It translates to CASSIFSGVGQPQHF.

This clone was counted once. This chain connects TRBV5-1 to TRBJ2-1; 7 positions agree with TRBD1. V dropped 4 bases and J dropped 6; count of bases not matched to a gene: 10. In germline, CDR1 is SGHRS, CDR2 YFSETQ. The CDR3 totals 15 residues. The CDR3 nucleotides read TGCGCCAGCAGCGCCCAACAACCAGGGGGCAATGAGCAGTTCTTC. This sequence encodes CASSAQQPGGNEQFF.

The chain joins TRBV2 to TRBJ2-4; 7 bases agree with TRBD1. Looked up from germline, CDR1 is SNHLY and CDR2 is FYNNEI. V trimming: 4 bases; J trimming: 0 bases; junction bases outside the gene matches: 6. The CDR3 has 16 amino acids. The CDR3 DNA follows: TGTGCCAGCAGTGGGGGACAGAGGATAGCCAAAAACATTCAGTACTTC. Translated, it gives CASSGGQRIAKNIQYF.

The chain recombines TRBV9 with TRBJ1-4; TRBD1 matches 8 bases. With 3 bases clipped from V and 4 bases from J, the junction kept 2 bases outside the gene matches. The CDR3 covers 14 residues. Germline V gene lookup returns CDR1 SGDLS and CDR2 YYNGEE. CDR3 DNA sequence: TGTGCCAGCAGCGCGGACAGGGTTAATGAAAAACTGTTTTTT. Amino acid sequence: CASSADRVNEKLFF.

The V call is TRBV27, the J call TRBJ2-1; D is possibly TRBD2 (5 bases). The CDR3 contains 13 residues. V shed 5 bases and J shed 6 bases, with 11 bases lying between them. CDR1 and CDR2 (germline): MNHEY, SMNVEV (reference sequence). The CDR3 DNA follows: TGTGCCAGCAGTCTTGACCGGGGCAATGAGCAGTTCTTC. As protein: CASSLDRGNEQFF.

V and J are TRBV19 and TRBJ1-4; D possibly corresponds to TRBD1 (6 bases). The CDR3 totals 13 residues. Trimming pared 6 bases from V and 6 bases from J, leaving 11 bases between. CDR1 and CDR2 from the germline V gene are LNHDA and SQIVND (reference sequence). The CDR3 bases are TGTGCCAGTAGGGATACAGGGTATGAAAAACTGTTTTTT. Translation gives CASRDTGYEKLFF.

CDR3 protein: CASSSGEGNTIYF. The CDR3 coding sequence is TGTGCCAGCAGCTCAGGGGAAGGAAACACCATATATTTT. The rearrangement links TRBV7-9 to TRBJ1-3, with D perhaps TRBD1 (6 bases). This CDR3 region has 13 residues. CDR1 is SEHNR and CDR2 is FQNEAQ in the germline V gene (reference sequence). Trimming stripped 4 bases from V and 4 bases from J, with 8 bases between.

This clone was detected once. The rearrangement joins TRBV6-1 to TRBJ1-5; D perhaps matches TRBD1 (5 bases). CDR1 and CDR2 from the germline V gene are MNHNS and SASEGT. V lost 3 bases, J lost 6 bases, and 15 bases lay in between. The CDR3 has 15 residues. CDR3 DNA sequence: TGTGCCAGCAGTGAGGAAAGGGGCTGGAGTCAGCCCCAGCATTTT. Its translation is CASSEERGWSQPQHF.

CDR3 in amino acids: CASSPLPTVGGASGELFF. The CDR3 coding sequence is TGTGCCAGCAGCCCCCTCCCGACAGTCGGGGGGGCCTCGGGGGAGCTGTTTTTT. The V gene is TRBV3-1 (or the pseudogene TRBV3-2), the J gene TRBJ2-2; 8 nucleotides align to TRBD2. Germline V CDR1 and CDR2: LGHDT, YNNKEL (reference sequence). The CDR3 is 18 residues long. V gave up 4 bases and J gave up 8 bases; unmatched junction bases: 18.

V gene TRBV10-2 combines with J gene TRBJ1-6; TRBD1 might be the D (6 bases). CDR3 length: 16 residues. The germline V gene has CDR1 WSHSY and CDR2 SAAADI. V was clipped by 7 bases and J by 7 bases, with 20 bases between them. The CDR3: CASTVPGGGENSPLHF. The DNA for the CDR3 is TGCGCCAGCACCGTGCCGGGGGGCGGGGAGAATTCACCCCTCCACTTT.

V gene TRBV11-3 combines with J gene TRBJ2-1, with TRBD2 matching 9 bases. Germline lookup yields CDR1 SGHNT and CDR2 YENEEA. The CDR3 consists of 15 residues. V was clipped by 1 base and J by 7 bases; unmatched bases: 5. CDR3: CASSLGLAGMNEQFF. For the CDR3, the DNA is TGTGCCAGCAGCTTAGGGCTAGCGGGGATGAATGAGCAGTTCTTC.

This rearrangement joins TRBV15 to TRBJ1-1; D is unclear. The V end lost 0 bases, the J end lost 0 bases, and 8 bases lay between the germline ends. Germline V lookup: CDR1 LNHNV, CDR2 YYDKDF (reference sequence). The CDR3 covers 15 residues. CDR3 nucleotide sequence: TGTGCCACCAGCAGAGATCTCCGGTTGAACACTGAAGCTTTCTTT. As protein: CATSRDLRLNTEAFF.

The V gene is TRBV29-1, the J gene TRBJ1-2, with 12 bases matching TRBD1. Germline V gives CDR1 SQVTM, CDR2 ANQGSEA. The V segment lost 3 bases and the J segment 2 bases; nucleotides outside the gene matches: 4. The CDR3 spans 15 residues. The CDR3 loop reads CSVDGTGGWNYGYTF. The DNA of the CDR3 is TGCAGCGTTGACGGGACAGGGGGCTGGAACTATGGCTACACCTTC. The whole variable domain, remainder taken from reference TRBV29-1 and TRBJ1-2, is SAVISQKPSRDICQRGTSLTIQCQVDSQVTMMFWYRQQPGQSLTLIATANQGSEATYESGFVIDKFPISRPNLTFSTLTVSNMSPEDSSIYLCSVDGTGGWNYGYTFGSGTRLTVV.

V gene TRBV28 combines with J gene TRBJ1-1; weak D call: TRBD1 (5 bases). Germline V gene data show CDR1 as MDHEN and CDR2 as SYDVKM. Trimming removed 6 bases at V and 5 bases at J, with 13 bases between. The CDR3 has 13 amino acids. The DNA of the CDR3 is TGTGCCAGCAGACCCCGGGGGGTAACTGAAGCTTTCTTT. The encoded protein is CASRPRGVTEAFF.

The chain is built from TRBV5-4 and TRBJ1-4; D is ambiguous. Per germline, CDR1 SGHNT and CDR2 YYREEE (reference sequence). V was cut by 4 bases and J by 8 bases, with 18 bases left in between. CDR3 size: 15 residues. The CDR3 nucleotides are TGTGCCAGCAGCCCCACTGGAGGCAGGAAGGAAAAACTGTTTTTT. It is translated as CASSPTGGRKEKLFF.

CDR3 sequence reads: CASSIDNQGRSPLHF. The CDR3 coding sequence is TGTGCCAGTAGTATAGATAACCAGGGGAGATCACCCCTCCACTTT. This chain links TRBV19 with TRBJ1-6, with D maybe TRBD1 (6 bases). Trimming left V 0 bases short and J 10 bases short, with 13 bases between. Germline lookup yields CDR1 LNHDA and CDR2 SQIVND (reference sequence). This CDR3 has 15 amino acids.